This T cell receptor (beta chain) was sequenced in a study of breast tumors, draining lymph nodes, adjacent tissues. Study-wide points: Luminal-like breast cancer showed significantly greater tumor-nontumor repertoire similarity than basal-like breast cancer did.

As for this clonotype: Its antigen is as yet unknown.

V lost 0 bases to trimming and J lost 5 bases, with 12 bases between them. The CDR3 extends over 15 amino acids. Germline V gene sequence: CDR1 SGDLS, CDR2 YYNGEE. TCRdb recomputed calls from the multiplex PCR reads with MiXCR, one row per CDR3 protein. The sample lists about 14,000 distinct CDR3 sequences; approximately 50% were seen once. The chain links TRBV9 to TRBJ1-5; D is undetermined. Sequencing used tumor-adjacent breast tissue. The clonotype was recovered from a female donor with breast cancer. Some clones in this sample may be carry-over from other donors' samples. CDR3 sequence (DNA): TGTGCCAGCAGCGTAGATCCGGGGAATGATCAGCCCCAGCATTTT. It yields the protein CASSVDPGNDQPQHF.